This T cell receptor beta chain appears in the sequencing data of a study of blood T cell repertoires in COVID-19. Across the whole study: The samples span acute and convalescent COVID-19 from the United States, Italy and Spain. T cells, B-cell-depleted T cells, or PBMCs supplied cDNA or gDNA.

The ends were cut back, 8 bases at V and 8 bases at J, with 15 bases in the middle. Germline V CDR1 and CDR2: MNHEY, SVGAGI. This CDR3 spans 13 amino acids. Data came from immunoSEQ multiplex PCR; TCRdb stores just in-frame clones and leaves some out. The sample carries about 27,000 clones, roughly 84% recorded once. This TCR came from a man in his sixties or seventies with active COVID-19. Sequencing was done on a sample of peripheral blood. The rearrangement uses TRBV6-5 and TRBJ1-4; D gene ambiguous. CDR3 sequence reads: CASVAGLREKLFF. The CDR3 bases are TGTGCCAGCGTCGCGGGGTTACGGGAAAAACTGTTTTTT.